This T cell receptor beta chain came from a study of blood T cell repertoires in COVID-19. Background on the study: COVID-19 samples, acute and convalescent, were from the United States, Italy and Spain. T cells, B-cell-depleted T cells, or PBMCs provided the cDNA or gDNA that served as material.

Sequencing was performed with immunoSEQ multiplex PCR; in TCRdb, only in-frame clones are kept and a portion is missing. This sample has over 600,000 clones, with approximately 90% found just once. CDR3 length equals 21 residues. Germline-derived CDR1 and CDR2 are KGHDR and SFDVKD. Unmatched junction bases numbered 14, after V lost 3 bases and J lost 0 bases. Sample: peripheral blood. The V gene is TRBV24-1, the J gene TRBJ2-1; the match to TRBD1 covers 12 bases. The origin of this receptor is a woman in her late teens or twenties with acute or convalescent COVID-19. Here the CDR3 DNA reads TGTGCCACCAGTGATGCTCGACCGGGACAGGGGGCTAAGAGCTCCTACAATGAGCAGTTCTTC. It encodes CATSDARPGQGAKSSYNEQFF.